The 17 T cell receptor beta chains below were found in one sample sequenced in a study of cytomegalovirus exposure and HLA in healthy donors. In the PCR, 60 Vbeta and 13 Jbeta primers were used. TCRdb keeps only in-frame clones here, not all; method: immunoSEQ multiplex PCR. Of fewer than 110,000 clones listed, 81% are singletons. The source material was PBMCs. The receptor set was obtained from a man younger than 40 in good health and CMV-seronegative.

The chain is built from TRBV25-1 and TRBJ2-7; tentative D call: TRBD2 (6 bases). The V end lost 2 bases, the J end lost 6 bases, and 14 bases lay between the germline ends. Germline CDR1 MGHDK, CDR2 SYGVNS. The CDR3 is made up of 14 amino acids. The CDR3 region is CASSEMGLLAEQYF. CDR3 bases: TGTGCCAGCAGTGAAATGGGACTCCTCGCCGAGCAGTACTTC.

The chain combines TRBV4-1 with TRBJ2-7; TRBD1 aligns across 10 bases. The V gene end was trimmed by 4 bases and the J gene end by 6 bases; junction bases not matched to a gene: 15. The CDR3 is 17 residues long. Per germline, CDR1 MGHRA and CDR2 YSYEKL. Here the CDR3 DNA reads TGCGCCAGCAGCCCGCTCGAGGACAGGGGGTCAAGAGGCGAGCAGTACTTC. The encoded protein is CASSPLEDRGSRGEQYF.

This chain joins TRBV27 and TRBJ2-7; 8 nucleotides align to TRBD2. J lost 5 bases, V lost 4 bases, and 7 bases had no gene match. Looked up from germline, CDR1 is MNHEY and CDR2 is SMNVEV (reference sequence). The CDR3 contains 14 residues. CDR3 bases: TGTGCCAGCAGTTCCGGACTAGCCGCTCACGAGCAGTACTTC. Amino acid sequence: CASSSGLAAHEQYF.

The J gene is TRBJ1-1, the V gene TRBV13; 11 bases agree with TRBD1. Trimming took 8 bases from V and 3 from J; bases not matched to a gene: 5. The CDR3 runs 14 residues. CDR1 and CDR2 from the germline V gene are PRHDT and FYEKMQ (reference sequence). Here the CDR3 reads CASGSGQGDTEAFF. As DNA, the CDR3 is TGTGCCAGCGGATCGGGACAGGGGGACACTGAAGCTTTCTTT.

The rearrangement joins TRBV5-1 to TRBJ2-1; 8 bases align to TRBD2. The CDR3 is 17 amino acids. With 0 bases clipped from V and 7 bases from J, the junction kept 12 bases outside the gene matches. CDR1 and CDR2 (germline): SGHRS, YFSETQ. CDR3 amino acids: CASSLAGVGRARNEQFF. In DNA, the CDR3 is TGCGCCAGCAGCTTGGCCGGAGTCGGGAGGGCCCGAAATGAGCAGTTCTTC.

The chain joins TRBV7-6 to TRBJ1-3; TRBD1 is a possible D gene (6 bases). Deletions cut 4 bases from V and 4 bases from J, with 11 bases between. Germline CDR1 SGHVS, CDR2 FNYEAQ. There are 14 residues in the CDR3. CDR3 coding DNA: TGTGCCAGCAGCTCGATCGACAGGGGAAACACCATATATTTT. Amino acid sequence: CASSSIDRGNTIYF.

V and J are TRBV6-5 and TRBJ2-7; D gene ambiguous. The CDR3 is made up of 16 amino acids. V dropped 0 bases and J dropped 0 bases, with 12 bases sitting between them. Per the germline V gene, CDR1 is MNHEY and CDR2 is SVGAGI. CDR3 nucleotide sequence: TGTGCCAGCAGTTACTCTTGGAGCCTAAGCTCCTACGAGCAGTACTTC. Amino acids: CASSYSWSLSSYEQYF.

This clone is a singleton in its sample. This chain uses TRBV2 with TRBJ2-7; TRBD2 matches 9 bases. Germline V gene lookup returns CDR1 SNHLY and CDR2 FYNNEI. Trimming cost V 1 base and J 9 bases; bases outside gene matches: 10. The length of the CDR3 is 15 residues. The CDR3 DNA reads as TGTGCCAGCAGTGAAGTCCGAGCGGGAGGAAAGGGGCAGTACTTC. Translating gives CASSEVRAGGKGQYF.

This chain connects TRBV15 to TRBJ2-7, with 7 bases that match TRBD1. The J segment lost 0 bases and the V segment lost 8 bases, leaving 4 bases of the junction unmatched. This CDR3 has 13 amino acids. The germline V gene has CDR1 LNHNV and CDR2 YYDKDF (reference sequence). CDR3 region: CATRQGSSYEQYF. The DNA of the CDR3 is TGTGCCACCCGACAGGGAAGCTCCTACGAGCAGTACTTC.

This chain joins TRBV9 and TRBJ2-5; weak D call: TRBD1 (6 bases). The length of the CDR3 is 15 residues. Germline V lookup: CDR1 SGDLS, CDR2 YYNGEE. V shed 3 bases and J shed 5 bases, with 17 bases lying between them. The CDR3 loop is CASSGGSGAGETQYF. For the CDR3, the DNA is TGTGCCAGCAGCGGGGGCTCAGGGGCTGGTGAGACCCAGTACTTC.

About this clone: The junction differs from germline at one of its ends, possibly a read error. This chain links TRBV9 with TRBJ2-5, with TRBD2 matching over 13 bases. The CDR3 length is 16 residues. Per germline, CDR1 SGDLS and CDR2 YYNGEE. The chain's CDR3 is CASTVTSGGVGETQYF. DNA for the CDR3: TGTGCCAGCACCGTAACTAGCGGGGGGGTAGGAGAGACCCAGTACTTC. The variable domain in full, completed from reference TRBV9 and TRBJ2-5, reads DSGVTQTPKHLITATGQRVTLRCSPRSGDLSVYWYQQSLDQGLQFLIQYYNGEERAKGNILERFSAQQFPDLHSELNLSSLELGDSALYFCASTVTSGGVGETQYFGPGTRLLVL.

The chain carries TRBV5-1 and TRBJ1-1, with D possibly being TRBD1 (5 bases). V dropped 4 bases and J dropped 0 bases, with 16 bases sitting between them. The CDR3 sequence is 16 residues long. Per the germline V gene, CDR1 is SGHRS and CDR2 is YFSETQ. CDR3 sequence: CASSRGSSIMNTEAFF. In DNA form, the CDR3 reads TGCGCCAGCAGCCGGGGGTCGAGTATAATGAACACTGAAGCTTTCTTT.

The chain joins TRBV7-8 to TRBJ1-6; D is unclear. There are 14 residues in the CDR3. Trimming removed 5 bases at V and 9 bases at J, with 14 bases between. CDR1 and CDR2 (germline): SGHVS, FQNEAQ. The CDR3 nucleotides read TGTGCCAGCAGCCTAAGGTCCCGGGGTTCACCCCTCCACTTT. It yields the protein CASSLRSRGSPLHF.

The rearrangement links TRBV6-5 to TRBJ1-1; D remains ambiguous. The germline V gene has CDR1 MNHEY and CDR2 SVGAGI. The CDR3 is 12 amino acids. V lost 8 bases and J 6 bases, leaving 13 bases between the germline ends. DNA of the CDR3: TGTGCCAGCCGGAAAGACACTTCTGAAGCTTTCTTT. Amino acid sequence: CASRKDTSEAFF.

The chain recombines TRBV7-3 with TRBJ2-5, with TRBD2 matching 7 bases. The V and J ends lost 5 bases and 5 bases, in that order; junction bases with no gene match: 5. Germline V CDR1 and CDR2: SGHTA, FQGTGA. This CDR3 contains 13 residues. The CDR3 spells CASSARGGETQYF. The CDR3 DNA reads TGTGCCAGCAGCGCCCGGGGAGGGGAGACCCAGTACTTC.

The chain carries TRBV15 and TRBJ1-6, with D possibly being TRBD1 (5 bases). Trimming took off 1 base at V and 9 bases at J, with 7 bases between the two ends. CDR3 size: 13 residues. Germline V gene data show CDR1 as LNHNV and CDR2 as YYDKDF (reference sequence). The CDR3 sequence is CATSRARASPLHF. Written as DNA, the CDR3 is TGTGCCACCAGCAGAGCCAGGGCTTCACCCCTCCACTTT. Supplemented by reference TRBV15 and TRBJ1-6, the full variable domain reads DAMVIQNPRYQVTQFGKPVTLSCSQTLNHNVMYWYQQKSSQAPKLLFHYYDKDFNNEADTPDNFQSRRPNTSFCFLDIRSPGLGDTAMYLCATSRARASPLHFGNGTRLTVT.

The V call is TRBV6-1, the J call TRBJ2-2, with a weak D call TRBD2 (7 bases). CDR3 length: 15 residues. The V end lost 1 base, the J end lost 6 bases, and 12 bases lay between the germline ends. Germline CDR1 is MNHNS and CDR2 is SASEGT. This CDR3 is CASSEVGGRPGELFF. CDR3 DNA: TGTGCCAGCAGTGAAGTCGGGGGGCGGCCCGGGGAGCTGTTTTTT.